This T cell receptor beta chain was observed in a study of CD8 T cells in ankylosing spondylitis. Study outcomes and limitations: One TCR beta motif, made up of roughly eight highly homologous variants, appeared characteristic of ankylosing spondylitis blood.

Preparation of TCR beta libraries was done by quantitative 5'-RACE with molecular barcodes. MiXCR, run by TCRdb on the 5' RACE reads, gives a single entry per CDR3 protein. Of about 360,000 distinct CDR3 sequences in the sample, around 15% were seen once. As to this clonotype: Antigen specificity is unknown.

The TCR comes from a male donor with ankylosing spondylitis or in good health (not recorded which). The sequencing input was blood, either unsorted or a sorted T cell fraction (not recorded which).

CDR3 coding DNA: TGTGCCAGCAGTTTCGGGGGGCTAGCTGTTGTGCATGAGCAGTTCTTC. The encoded protein is CASSFGGLAVVHEQFF. The chain is built from TRBV12-3 or TRBV12-4 and TRBJ2-1; D is perhaps TRBD2 (7 bases). This CDR3 spans 16 amino acids. Trimming cost V 3 bases and J 8 bases, with 20 bases left between them.